The clone carrying this T cell receptor (beta chain) was recorded at least ten times. What it binds is unknown. The sample comes from a study of breast tumors, draining lymph nodes, adjacent tissues. Regarding the study as a whole: Findings are consistent with lymph node origin and intratumoral expansion of most tumor T cells. The lymph node origin of tumor T cells was framed as consistent with a hypothesis, not demonstrated. Tumor and nontumor repertoires were significantly more similar in luminal-like than in basal-like breast cancer. Tumor repertoires ranked between lymph nodes and nontumor tissue in diversity, with V and J gene preferences.

Axillary draining lymph nodes of breast cancer patients supplied the node samples. TCRdb independently ran MiXCR on the multiplex PCR reads; one entry per CDR3 protein. The top ten hold 1.3% to 1.5% of the sample, which has around 230,000 distinct CDR3 sequences, about 30% seen once. CDR3 length: 15 residues. V shed 0 bases and J 3 bases; nucleotides not matched to a gene: 4. Germline CDR1 reads SGHAT; CDR2 reads FQDESV (reference sequence). Sequenced sample: axillary lymph node tissue. The chain joins TRBV11-1 to TRBJ2-7; 8 nucleotides match TRBD2. This TCR was sampled from a female donor with breast cancer. Some clones in this sample may be carry-over from other donors' samples. The CDR3 spells CASSLAAGDLYEQYF. CDR3 sequence (DNA): TGTGCCAGCAGCTTAGCAGCGGGAGACCTCTACGAGCAGTACTTC.